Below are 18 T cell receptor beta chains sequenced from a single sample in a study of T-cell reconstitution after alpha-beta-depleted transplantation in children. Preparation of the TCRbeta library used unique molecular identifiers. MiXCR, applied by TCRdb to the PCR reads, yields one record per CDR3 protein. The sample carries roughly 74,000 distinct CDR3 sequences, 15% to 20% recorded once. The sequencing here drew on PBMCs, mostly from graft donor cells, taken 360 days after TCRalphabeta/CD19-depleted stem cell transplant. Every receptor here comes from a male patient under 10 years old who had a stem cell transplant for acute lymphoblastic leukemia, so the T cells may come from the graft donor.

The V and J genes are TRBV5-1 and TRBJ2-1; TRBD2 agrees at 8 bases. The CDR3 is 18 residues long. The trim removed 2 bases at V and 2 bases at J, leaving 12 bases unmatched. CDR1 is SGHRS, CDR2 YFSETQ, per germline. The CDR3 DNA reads TGCGCCAGCAGCTTAACTGGGGCGGGAGGCCCCCCCTACAATGAGCAGTTCTTC. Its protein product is CASSLTGAGGPPYNEQFF.

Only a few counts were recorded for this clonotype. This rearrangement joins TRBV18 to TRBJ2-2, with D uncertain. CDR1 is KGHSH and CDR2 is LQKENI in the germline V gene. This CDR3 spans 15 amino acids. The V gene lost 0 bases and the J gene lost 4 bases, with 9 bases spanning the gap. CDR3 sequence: CASSPPSRPTGELFF. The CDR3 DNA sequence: TGTGCCAGCTCACCACCGTCCAGGCCCACCGGGGAGCTGTTTTTT.

In nucleotides, the CDR3 is TGTGCCAGCAGCCGCGGGACAAGGGAGAACACTGAAGCTTTCTTT. Translation gives CASSRGTRENTEAFF. The chain couples TRBV7-9 to TRBJ1-1, with D perhaps TRBD1 (6 bases). Deletions cut 5 bases from V and 1 base from J, with 14 bases between. The CDR3 totals 15 residues. Looked up from germline, CDR1 is SEHNR and CDR2 is FQNEAQ (reference sequence).

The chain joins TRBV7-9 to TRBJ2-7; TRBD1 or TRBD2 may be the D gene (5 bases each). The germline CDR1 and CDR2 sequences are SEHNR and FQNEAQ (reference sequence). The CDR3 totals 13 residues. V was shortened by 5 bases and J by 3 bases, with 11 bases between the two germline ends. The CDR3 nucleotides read TGTGCCAGCAGCCCGGGACCGCACTACGAGCAGTACTTC. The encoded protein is CASSPGPHYEQYF.

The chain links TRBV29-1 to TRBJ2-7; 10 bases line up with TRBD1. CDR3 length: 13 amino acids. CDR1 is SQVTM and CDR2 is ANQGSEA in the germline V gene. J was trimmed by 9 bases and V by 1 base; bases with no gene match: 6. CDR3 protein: CSVEARQGAGQYF. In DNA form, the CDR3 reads TGCAGCGTTGAAGCCCGACAGGGGGCGGGGCAGTACTTC.

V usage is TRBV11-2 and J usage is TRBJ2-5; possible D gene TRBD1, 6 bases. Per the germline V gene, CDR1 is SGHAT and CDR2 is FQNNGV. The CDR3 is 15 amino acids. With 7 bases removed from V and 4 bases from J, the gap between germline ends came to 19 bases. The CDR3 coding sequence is TGTGCCAGCACCATGATGAATCTCAGGGGAGAGACCCAGTACTTC. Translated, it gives CASTMMNLRGETQYF.

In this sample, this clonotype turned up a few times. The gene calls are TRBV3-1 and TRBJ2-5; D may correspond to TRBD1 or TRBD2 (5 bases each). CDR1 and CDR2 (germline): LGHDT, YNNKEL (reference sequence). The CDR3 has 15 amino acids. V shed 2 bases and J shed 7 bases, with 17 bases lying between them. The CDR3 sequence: CASSQRNRGVGTQYF. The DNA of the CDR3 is TGTGCCAGCAGCCAAAGGAATCGAGGGGTAGGGACCCAGTACTTC.

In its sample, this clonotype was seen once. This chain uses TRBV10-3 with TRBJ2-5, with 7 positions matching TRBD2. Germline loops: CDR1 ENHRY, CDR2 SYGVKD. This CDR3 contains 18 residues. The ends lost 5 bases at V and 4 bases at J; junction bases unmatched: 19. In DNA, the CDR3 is TGTGCCATCAGTTTTAGGGGTTCCGCTGTAGCGGGTGGAGAGACCCAGTACTTC. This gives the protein CAISFRGSAVAGGETQYF.

The CDR3 bases are TGTGCCAGCAGTTCGGGGCAGGCGAACGAGCAGTACTTC. This codes for CASSSGQANEQYF. The rearrangement uses TRBV12-3 or TRBV12-4 and TRBJ2-7; D is possibly TRBD1 or TRBD2 (5 bases each). V was clipped by 4 bases and J by 5 bases, with 12 bases between them. CDR3 size: 13 residues.

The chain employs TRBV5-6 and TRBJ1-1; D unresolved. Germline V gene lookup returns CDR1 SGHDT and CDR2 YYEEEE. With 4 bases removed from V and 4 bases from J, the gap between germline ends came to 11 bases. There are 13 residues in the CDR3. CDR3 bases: TGTGCCAGCAGCATTCTCCGCGTCACTGAAGCTTTCTTT. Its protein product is CASSILRVTEAFF.

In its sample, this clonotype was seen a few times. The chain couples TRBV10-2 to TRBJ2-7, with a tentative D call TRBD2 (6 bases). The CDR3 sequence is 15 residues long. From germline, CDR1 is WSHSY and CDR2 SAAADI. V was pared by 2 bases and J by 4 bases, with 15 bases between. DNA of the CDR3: TGCGCCAGCAGTGAGCAGGACTACAAGCCTTACGAGCAGTACTTC. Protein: CASSEQDYKPYEQYF.

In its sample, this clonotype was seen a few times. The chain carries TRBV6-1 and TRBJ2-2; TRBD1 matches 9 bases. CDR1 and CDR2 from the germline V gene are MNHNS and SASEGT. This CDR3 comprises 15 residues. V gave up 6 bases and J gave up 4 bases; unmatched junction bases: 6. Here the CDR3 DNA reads TGTGCCAGCAGCCCGGACAGGGGAAGCACCGGGGAGCTGTTTTTT. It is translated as CASSPDRGSTGELFF.

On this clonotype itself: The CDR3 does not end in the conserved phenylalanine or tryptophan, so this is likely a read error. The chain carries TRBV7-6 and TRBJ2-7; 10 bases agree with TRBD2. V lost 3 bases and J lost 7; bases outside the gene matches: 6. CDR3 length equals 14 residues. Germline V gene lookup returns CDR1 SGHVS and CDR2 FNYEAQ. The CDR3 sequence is CASSFSGRTGEQYL. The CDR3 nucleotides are TGTGCCAGCAGCTTTAGCGGGAGGACGGGGGAGCAGTACTTA.

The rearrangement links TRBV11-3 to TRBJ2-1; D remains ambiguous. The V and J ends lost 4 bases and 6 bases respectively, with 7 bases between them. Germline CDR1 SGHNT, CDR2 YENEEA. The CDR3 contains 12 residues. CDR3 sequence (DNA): TGTGCCAGCAGCTCTGACACCAATGAGCAGTTCTTC. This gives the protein CASSSDTNEQFF.

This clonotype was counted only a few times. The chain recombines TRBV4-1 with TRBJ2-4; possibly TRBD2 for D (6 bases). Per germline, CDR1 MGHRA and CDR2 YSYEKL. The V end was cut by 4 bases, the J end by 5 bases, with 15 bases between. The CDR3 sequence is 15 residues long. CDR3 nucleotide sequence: TGCGCCAGCAGCCCCGGAGGGGTATCCGAAAACATTCAGTACTTC. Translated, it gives CASSPGGVSENIQYF.

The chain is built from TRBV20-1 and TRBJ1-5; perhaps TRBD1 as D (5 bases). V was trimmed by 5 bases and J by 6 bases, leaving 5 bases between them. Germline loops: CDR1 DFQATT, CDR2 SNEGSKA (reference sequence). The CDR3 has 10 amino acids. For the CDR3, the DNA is TGCAGTGCTGGGACTCAGCCCCAGCATTTT. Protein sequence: CSAGTQPQHF.

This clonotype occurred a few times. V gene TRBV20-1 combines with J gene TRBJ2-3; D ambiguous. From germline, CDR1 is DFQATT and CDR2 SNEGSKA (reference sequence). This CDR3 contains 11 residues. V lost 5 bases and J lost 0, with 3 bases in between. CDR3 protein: CSASSTDTQYF. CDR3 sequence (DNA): TGCAGTGCTTCAAGCACAGATACGCAGTATTTT.

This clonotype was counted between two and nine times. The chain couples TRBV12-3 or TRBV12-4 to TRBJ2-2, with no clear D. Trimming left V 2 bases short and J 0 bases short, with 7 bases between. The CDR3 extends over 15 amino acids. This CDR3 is CASSLLRPNTGELFF. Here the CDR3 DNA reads TGTGCCAGCAGTTTATTACGGCCGAACACCGGGGAGCTGTTTTTT.